These 3 T cell receptor beta chains were sequenced from one sample in a study of T cell changes during pregnancy in multiple sclerosis. Assay: immunoSEQ multiplex PCR; the TCRdb copy retains only in-frame clones and omits some. The profile shows approximately 51,000 clones, roughly 92% of them singletons. Sequencing was performed on CD4+ T cells from peripheral blood mononuclear cells, taken in the second trimester of pregnancy. Receptors were obtained from a female donor with multiple sclerosis, enrolled in a pregnancy study.

This clone was counted ten times or more. The CDR3: CASSTHGGSGNTIYF. The CDR3 nucleotides are TGTGCCAGCAGCACGCACGGGGGTTCGGGAAACACCATATATTTT. This chain links TRBV21-1 with TRBJ1-3. TRBV21-1 is shown as a pseudogene. The CDR3 covers 15 residues.

The chain has TRBV30 and TRBJ1-2; D uncertain. The CDR3 covers 10 residues. Germline V gene lookup returns CDR1 GTSNPN and CDR2 SVGIG (reference sequence). Trimming cost V 8 bases and J 6 bases, with 10 bases left between them. The CDR3 DNA is TGTGCCCTTGGAGGGAATGGCTACACCTTC. It specifies CALGGNGYTF. Together with reference TRBV30 and TRBJ1-2, the CDR3 gives the full variable domain: SQTIHQWPATLVQPVGSPLSLECTVEGTSNPNLYWYRQAAGRGLQLLFYSVGIGQISSEVPQNLSASRPQDRQFILSSKKLLLSDSGFYLCALGGNGYTFGSGTRLTVV.

V gene TRBV6-5 combines with J gene TRBJ2-2, with a possible D match to TRBD2 (7 bases). The CDR3 consists of 14 residues. CDR1 MNHEY and CDR2 SVGAGI come from the germline V gene. V lost 2 bases to trimming and J lost 6 bases, with 10 bases between them. CDR3 residues: CASSYRGAPGELFF. The CDR3 DNA follows: TGTGCCAGCAGTTACCGGGGGGCGCCCGGGGAGCTGTTTTTT.